This T cell receptor beta chain was found in a study of post-analysis software for immune sequencing data (dated by TCRdb to the mid-2010s). For the study in its entirety: Recorded disease courses included relapsing-remitting, secondary progressive and progressive-relapsing multiple sclerosis, with some patients lacking subtype annotation. Patient repertoires were compared against roughly 11 previously published healthy control repertoires from donors aged about 6 to 25 years. A subset of samples was prepared in parallel using single-end sample barcoding, then pooled and co-amplified after Illumina adapter ligation.

To demonstrate the VDJtools post-analysis software, TCR beta repertoires were profiled from the peripheral blood of about 13 young patients with multiple sclerosis. The multiple sclerosis patients were children and adolescents ranging in age from 6 to 15 years. Library preparation employed PCR. TCRdb shows the sequencer as Illumina HiSeq 2500. Unique molecular identifiers were incorporated into TCR beta cDNA libraries to reduce PCR and sequencing biases. Per 1 to 10 million input T cells, some 500,000 cDNA molecules were obtained, such that each molecule approximated one T cell. The patient libraries were prepared and sequenced using the same protocol as the earlier healthy control dataset. Within a given batch, samples were prepared together, multiplexed and sequenced on the same HiSeq lane. As for the authors' bioinformatics: MIGEC handled the raw barcoded reads, throwing out single-read molecular identifier groups before consensus assembly and CDR3 extraction. VDJtools was used for post-analysis of the clonotype tables, with diversity normalized by down-sampling every dataset to the smallest sample size. To correct batch-related cross-sample contamination, repertoire overlap clustering matched CDR3 amino acid sequences but not nucleotide sequences. Starting from the raw public reads, TCRdb applied fastp trimming at Q25, assembled clones with MiXCR and retained in-frame beta chains. For every CDR3 protein sequence, its rows merge into one entry that carries the most common genes and DNA. For this entry, the V and J calls and clone size follow TCRdb and not the study's own pipeline. Present in this sample are about 770,000 distinct CDR3 sequences, 40% to 55% of which were seen just once. The ten largest clones represent 4.9% of the sample.

This clonotype was detected once. No antigen is known for it. Nothing much larger sits one base from this clone, and base qualities are not available. V was cut back by 5 bases and J by 0 bases, leaving a gap of 13 bases between them. The CDR3 contains 15 residues, cysteine and phenylalanine counted. Left in the record is the CDR3 DNA by itself, 45 bases read in frame from the first base. CDR1 and CDR2 are drawn from the germline V gene (reference sequence): LNHNV, YYDKDF. Overall study results and their limits: Normalized Chao1 diversity was significantly lower in multiple sclerosis patients than controls, suggesting substantial peripheral T-cell clonal expansion. The multiple sclerosis patient group was slightly younger than the control group. Direct clustering with F measure showed strong co-clustering of samples prepared in the same batch, prompting a batch-effect correction. Roughly 5 TRBV segments, including TRBV5-6, TRBV5-1 and TRBV20-1, were significantly more frequent in patients than controls.

Sequences were obtained from blood. The rearranged chain carries TRBV15 and TRBJ1-1; no D segment can be confidently identified. This TCR derives from a girl aged 10 to 17 with multiple sclerosis. CDR3 reads: CATSPSRQVNTEAFF. The sequence in DNA is TGTGCCACCAGCCCTAGTCGACAAGTGAACACTGAAGCTTTCTTT.